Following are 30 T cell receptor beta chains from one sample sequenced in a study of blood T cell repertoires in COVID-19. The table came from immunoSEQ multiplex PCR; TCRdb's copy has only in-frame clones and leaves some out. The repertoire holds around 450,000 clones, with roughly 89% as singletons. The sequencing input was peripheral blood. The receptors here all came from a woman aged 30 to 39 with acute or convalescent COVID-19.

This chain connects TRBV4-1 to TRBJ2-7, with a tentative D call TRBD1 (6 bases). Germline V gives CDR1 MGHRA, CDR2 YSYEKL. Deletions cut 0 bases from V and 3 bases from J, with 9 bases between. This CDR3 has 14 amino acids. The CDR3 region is CASSQETGGYEQYF. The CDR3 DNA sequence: TGCGCCAGCAGCCAAGAGACAGGAGGCTACGAGCAGTACTTC.

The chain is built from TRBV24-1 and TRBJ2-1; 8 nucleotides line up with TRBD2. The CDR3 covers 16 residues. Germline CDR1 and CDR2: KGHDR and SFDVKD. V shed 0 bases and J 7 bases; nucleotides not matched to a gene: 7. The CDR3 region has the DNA TGTGCCACCAGTGATTTGCGGAATAGCGGGAAGAATGAGCAGTTCTTC. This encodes CATSDLRNSGKNEQFF.

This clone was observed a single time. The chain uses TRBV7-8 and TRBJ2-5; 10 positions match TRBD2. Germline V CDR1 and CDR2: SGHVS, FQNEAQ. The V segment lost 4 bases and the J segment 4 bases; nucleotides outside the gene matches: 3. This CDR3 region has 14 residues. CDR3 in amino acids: CASSSSSGGETQYF. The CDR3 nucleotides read TGTGCCAGCAGCTCCTCTAGCGGGGGAGAGACCCAGTACTTC.

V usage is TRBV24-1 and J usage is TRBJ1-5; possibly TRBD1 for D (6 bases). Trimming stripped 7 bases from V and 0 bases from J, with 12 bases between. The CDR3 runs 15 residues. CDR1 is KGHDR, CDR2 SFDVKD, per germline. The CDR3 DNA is TGTGCCACCAGCGGCAGGGGCTATAGCAATCAGCCCCAGCATTTT. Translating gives CATSGRGYSNQPQHF.

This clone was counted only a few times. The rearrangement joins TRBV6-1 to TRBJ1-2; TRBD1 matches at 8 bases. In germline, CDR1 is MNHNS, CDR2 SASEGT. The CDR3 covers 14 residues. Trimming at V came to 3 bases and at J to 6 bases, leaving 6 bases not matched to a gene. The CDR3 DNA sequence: TGTGCCAGCAGTGACCTTAGGACAGGGCATGGCTACACCTTC. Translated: CASSDLRTGHGYTF.

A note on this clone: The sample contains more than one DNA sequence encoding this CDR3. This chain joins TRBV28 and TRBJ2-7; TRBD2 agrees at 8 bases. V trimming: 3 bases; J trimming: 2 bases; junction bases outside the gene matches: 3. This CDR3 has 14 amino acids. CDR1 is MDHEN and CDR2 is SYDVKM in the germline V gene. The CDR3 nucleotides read TGTGCCAGCAGTTTGGCGGGGGGAACCTACGAGCAGTACTTC. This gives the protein CASSLAGGTYEQYF.

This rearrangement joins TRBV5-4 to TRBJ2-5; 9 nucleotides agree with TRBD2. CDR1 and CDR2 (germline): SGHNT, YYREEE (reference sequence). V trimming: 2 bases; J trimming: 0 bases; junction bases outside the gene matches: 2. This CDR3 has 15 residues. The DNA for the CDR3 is TGTGCCAGCAGCTTCCCTAGCGGGGACCAAGAGACCCAGTACTTC. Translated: CASSFPSGDQETQYF.

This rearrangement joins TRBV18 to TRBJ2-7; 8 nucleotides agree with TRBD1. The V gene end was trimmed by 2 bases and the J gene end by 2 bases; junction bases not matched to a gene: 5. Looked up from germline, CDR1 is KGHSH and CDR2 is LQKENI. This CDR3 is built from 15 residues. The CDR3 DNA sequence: TGTGCCAGCTCACCAGGGCAGGGGGCTGCCTACGAGCAGTACTTC. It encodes CASSPGQGAAYEQYF.

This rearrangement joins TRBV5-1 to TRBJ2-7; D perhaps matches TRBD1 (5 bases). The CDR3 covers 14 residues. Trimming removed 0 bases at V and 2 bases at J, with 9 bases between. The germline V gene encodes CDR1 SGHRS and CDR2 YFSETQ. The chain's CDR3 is CASSLAQVAYEQYF. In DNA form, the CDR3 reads TGCGCCAGCAGCTTGGCACAGGTGGCCTACGAGCAGTACTTC.

CDR3 coding DNA: TGTGCCTGGAGTGTAGGAGCGGGCACCGGGGAGCTGTTTTTT. Its protein product is CAWSVGAGTGELFF. The chain recombines TRBV30 with TRBJ2-2, with D perhaps matching TRBD2 (6 bases). The CDR3 totals 14 residues. V lost 0 bases, J lost 4 bases, and 9 bases lay in between. Germline V lookup: CDR1 GTSNPN, CDR2 SVGIG (reference sequence).

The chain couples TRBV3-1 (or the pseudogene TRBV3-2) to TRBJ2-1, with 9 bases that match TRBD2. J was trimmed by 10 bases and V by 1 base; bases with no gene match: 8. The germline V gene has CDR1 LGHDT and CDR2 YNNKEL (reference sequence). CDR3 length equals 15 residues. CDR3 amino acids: CASSQVGVSGGEQFF. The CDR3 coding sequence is TGTGCCAGCAGCCAAGTCGGGGTTAGCGGGGGCGAGCAGTTCTTC.

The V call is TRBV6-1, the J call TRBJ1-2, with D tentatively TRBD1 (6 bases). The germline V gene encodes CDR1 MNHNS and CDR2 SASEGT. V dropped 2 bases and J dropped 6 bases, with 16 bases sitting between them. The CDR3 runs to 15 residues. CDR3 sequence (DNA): TGTGCCAGCAGTGAAAGCATGACAGGTCGGAATGGCTACACCTTC. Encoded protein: CASSESMTGRNGYTF.

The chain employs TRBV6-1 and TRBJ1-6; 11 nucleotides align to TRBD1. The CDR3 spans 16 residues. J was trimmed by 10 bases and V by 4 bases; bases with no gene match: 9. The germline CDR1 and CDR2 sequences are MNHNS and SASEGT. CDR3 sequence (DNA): TGTGCCAGCAGTGGATTCGGACAGGGGGCCATATCACCCCTCCACTTT. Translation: CASSGFGQGAISPLHF.

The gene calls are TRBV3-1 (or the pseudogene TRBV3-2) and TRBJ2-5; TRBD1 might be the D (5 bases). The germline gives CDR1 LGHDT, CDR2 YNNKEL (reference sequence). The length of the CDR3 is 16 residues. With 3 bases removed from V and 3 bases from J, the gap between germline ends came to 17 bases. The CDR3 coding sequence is TGTGCCAGCAGCCAGGTACGAGGAGACAGCAAAGAGACCCAGTACTTC. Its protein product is CASSQVRGDSKETQYF.

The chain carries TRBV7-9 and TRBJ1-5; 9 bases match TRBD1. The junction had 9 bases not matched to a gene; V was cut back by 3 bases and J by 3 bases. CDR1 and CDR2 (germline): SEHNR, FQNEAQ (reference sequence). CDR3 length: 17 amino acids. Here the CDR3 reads CASSFDIGTGNNQPQHF. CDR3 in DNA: TGTGCCAGCAGCTTCGACATCGGGACAGGGAACAATCAGCCCCAGCATTTT.

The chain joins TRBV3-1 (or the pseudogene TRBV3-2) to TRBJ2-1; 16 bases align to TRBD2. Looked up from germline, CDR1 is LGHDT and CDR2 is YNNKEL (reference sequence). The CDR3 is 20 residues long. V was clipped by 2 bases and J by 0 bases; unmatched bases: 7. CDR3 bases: TGTGCCAGCAGCCAACGTCCGGGACTAGCGGGGGGGAGCTCCTACAATGAGCAGTTCTTC. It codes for CASSQRPGLAGGSSYNEQFF.

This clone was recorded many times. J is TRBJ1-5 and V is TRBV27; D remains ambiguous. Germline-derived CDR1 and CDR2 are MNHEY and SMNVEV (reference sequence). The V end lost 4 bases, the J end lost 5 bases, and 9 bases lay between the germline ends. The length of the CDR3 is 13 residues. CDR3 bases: TGTGCCAGCAGTTCCTGGAGAGATCAGCCCCAGCATTTT. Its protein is CASSSWRDQPQHF.

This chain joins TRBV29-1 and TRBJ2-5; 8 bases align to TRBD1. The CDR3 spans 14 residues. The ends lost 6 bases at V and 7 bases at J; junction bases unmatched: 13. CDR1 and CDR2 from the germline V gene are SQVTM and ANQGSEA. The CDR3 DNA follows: TGCAGCGTCGCTGACAGGGGACCCCCCGGGACCCAGTACTTC. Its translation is CSVADRGPPGTQYF.

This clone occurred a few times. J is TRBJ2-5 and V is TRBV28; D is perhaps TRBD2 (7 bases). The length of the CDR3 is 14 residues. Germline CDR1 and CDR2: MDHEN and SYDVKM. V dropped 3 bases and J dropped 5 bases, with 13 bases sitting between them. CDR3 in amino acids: CASSLGGRSETQYF. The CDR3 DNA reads TGTGCCAGCAGTTTGGGGGGGCGCAGTGAGACCCAGTACTTC.

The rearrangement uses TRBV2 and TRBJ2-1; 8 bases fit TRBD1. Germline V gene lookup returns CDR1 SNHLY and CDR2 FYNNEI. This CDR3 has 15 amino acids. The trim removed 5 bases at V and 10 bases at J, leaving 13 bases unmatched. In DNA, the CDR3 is TGTGCCAGCAGTAGGGACAGGTCGGGGCAATCGGAGCAGTTCTTC. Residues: CASSRDRSGQSEQFF.

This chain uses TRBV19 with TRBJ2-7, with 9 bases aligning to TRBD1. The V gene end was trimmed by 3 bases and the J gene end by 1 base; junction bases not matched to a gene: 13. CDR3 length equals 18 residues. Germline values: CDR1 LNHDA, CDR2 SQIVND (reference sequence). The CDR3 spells CASSILPGQGLGSYEQYF. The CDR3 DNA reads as TGTGCCAGTAGTATTCTCCCGGGACAGGGTTTAGGGTCCTACGAGCAGTACTTC.

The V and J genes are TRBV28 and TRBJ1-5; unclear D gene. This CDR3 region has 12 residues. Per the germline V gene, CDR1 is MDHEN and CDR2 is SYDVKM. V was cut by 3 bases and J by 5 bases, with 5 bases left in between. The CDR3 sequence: CASSFVYQPQHF. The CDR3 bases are TGTGCCAGCAGTTTCGTTTATCAGCCCCAGCATTTT.

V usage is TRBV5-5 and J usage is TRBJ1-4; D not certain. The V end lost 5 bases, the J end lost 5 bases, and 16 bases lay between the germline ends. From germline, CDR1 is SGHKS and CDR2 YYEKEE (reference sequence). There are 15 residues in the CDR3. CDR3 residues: CASRSRGSENEKLFF. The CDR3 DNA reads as TGTGCCAGCAGAAGTAGAGGGAGCGAGAATGAAAAACTGTTTTTT.

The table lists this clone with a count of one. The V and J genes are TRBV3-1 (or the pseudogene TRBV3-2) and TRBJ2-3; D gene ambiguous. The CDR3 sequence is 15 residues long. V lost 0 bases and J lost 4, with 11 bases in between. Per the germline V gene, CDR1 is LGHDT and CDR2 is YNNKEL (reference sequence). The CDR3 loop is CASSQDASSPDTQYF. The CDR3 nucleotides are TGTGCCAGCAGCCAAGACGCTAGTTCCCCAGATACGCAGTATTTT.

This chain's CDR3 is CASSFSGGDGYTF. In DNA form, the CDR3 reads TGCGCCAGCAGCTTTTCGGGAGGTGATGGCTACACCTTC. This rearrangement joins TRBV5-1 to TRBJ1-2, with D unclear. Germline loops: CDR1 SGHRS, CDR2 YFSETQ. The V end lost 2 bases, the J end lost 6 bases, and 11 bases lay between the germline ends. The CDR3 extends over 13 amino acids.

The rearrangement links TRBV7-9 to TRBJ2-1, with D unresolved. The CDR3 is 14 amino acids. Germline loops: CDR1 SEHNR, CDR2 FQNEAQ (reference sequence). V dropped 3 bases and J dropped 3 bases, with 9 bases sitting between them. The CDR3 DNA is TGTGCCAGCAGCTTGGGCAGGTTCTACAATGAGCAGTTCTTC. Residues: CASSLGRFYNEQFF.

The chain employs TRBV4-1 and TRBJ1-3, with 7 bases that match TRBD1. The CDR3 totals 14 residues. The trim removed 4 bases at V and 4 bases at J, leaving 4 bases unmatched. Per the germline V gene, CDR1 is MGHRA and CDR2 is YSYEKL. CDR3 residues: CASSRSQGGNTIYF. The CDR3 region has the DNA TGCGCCAGCAGCCGATCACAGGGGGGAAACACCATATATTTT.

CDR3 nucleotides: TGTGCCAGCAGGGGACAGCACGAGCAGTACTTC. This encodes CASRGQHEQYF. The V and J genes are TRBV6-4 and TRBJ2-7; 7 bases match TRBD1. CDR1 MRHNA and CDR2 SNTAGT come from the germline V gene. Trimming took 6 bases from V and 5 from J; bases not matched to a gene: 1. The CDR3 extends over 11 amino acids.

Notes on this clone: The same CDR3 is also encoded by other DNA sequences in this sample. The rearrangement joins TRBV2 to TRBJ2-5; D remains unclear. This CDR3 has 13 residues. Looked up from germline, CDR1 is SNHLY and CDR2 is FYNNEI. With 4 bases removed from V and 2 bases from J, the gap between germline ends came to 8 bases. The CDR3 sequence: CASSGPGQETQYF. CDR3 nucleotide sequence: TGTGCCAGCAGTGGACCGGGTCAAGAGACCCAGTACTTC.

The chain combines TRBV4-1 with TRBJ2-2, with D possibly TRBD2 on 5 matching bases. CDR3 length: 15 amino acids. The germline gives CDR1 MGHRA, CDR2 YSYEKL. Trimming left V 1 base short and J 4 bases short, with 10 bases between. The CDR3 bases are TGCGCCAGCAGCCAAGGGCAGAGGGTCACCGGGGAGCTGTTTTTT. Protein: CASSQGQRVTGELFF.